The clone carrying this T cell receptor (beta chain) rates as medium-sized (0.01 to 0.1%). Antigen unknown. The source of the sample is a study of OX40 agonist ivuxolimab in advanced cancers. Turning to the study itself: A mean age of roughly 62 years, range roughly 23 to 85, was recorded, and 82.7% were male. Two patients with cutaneous melanoma and one with hepatocellular carcinoma, three in total, showed partial responses.

Regarding the study as a whole: At doses 0.1 to 3.0 mg/kg, CD4+ and CD8+ clones expanded.

Autoimmune disease history or systemic immunosuppression meant exclusion. Generated by immunoSEQ multiplex PCR, the TCRdb table keeps only in-frame clones and is missing some. The sample consists of 20,000 to 30,000 clones, 88% of them appearing once. The V gene lost 5 bases and the J gene lost 6 bases, with 13 bases spanning the gap. Germline CDR1 and CDR2: MNHNS and SASEGT. The CDR3 runs 13 residues. The source material was CD4+ or CD8+ T cells sorted from blood, sampled in a trial of the OX40 agonist ivuxolimab. The V and J genes are TRBV6-1 and TRBJ1-1; D uncertain. This sequence was found in an adult with an advanced solid tumor such as melanoma, head and neck, liver or kidney cancer. The CDR3: CASSMGSAPEAFF. The CDR3 region has the DNA TGTGCCAGCAGTATGGGGTCCGCGCCTGAAGCTTTCTTT.